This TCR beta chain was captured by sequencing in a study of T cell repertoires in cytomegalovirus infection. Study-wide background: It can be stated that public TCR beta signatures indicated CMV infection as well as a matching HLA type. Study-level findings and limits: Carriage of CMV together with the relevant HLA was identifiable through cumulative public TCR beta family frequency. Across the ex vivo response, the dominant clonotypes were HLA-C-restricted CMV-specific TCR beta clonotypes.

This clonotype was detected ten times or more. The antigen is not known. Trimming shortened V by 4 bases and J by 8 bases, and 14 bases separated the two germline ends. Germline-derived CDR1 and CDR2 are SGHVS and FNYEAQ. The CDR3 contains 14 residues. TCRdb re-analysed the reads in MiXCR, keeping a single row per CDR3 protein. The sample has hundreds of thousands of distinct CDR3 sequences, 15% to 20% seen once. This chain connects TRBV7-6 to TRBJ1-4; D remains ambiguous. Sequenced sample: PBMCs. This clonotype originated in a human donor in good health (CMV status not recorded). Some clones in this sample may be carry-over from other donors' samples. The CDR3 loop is CASSSGRYREKLFF. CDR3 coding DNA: TGTGCCAGCAGCTCCGGACGATACAGAGAAAAACTGTTTTTT.